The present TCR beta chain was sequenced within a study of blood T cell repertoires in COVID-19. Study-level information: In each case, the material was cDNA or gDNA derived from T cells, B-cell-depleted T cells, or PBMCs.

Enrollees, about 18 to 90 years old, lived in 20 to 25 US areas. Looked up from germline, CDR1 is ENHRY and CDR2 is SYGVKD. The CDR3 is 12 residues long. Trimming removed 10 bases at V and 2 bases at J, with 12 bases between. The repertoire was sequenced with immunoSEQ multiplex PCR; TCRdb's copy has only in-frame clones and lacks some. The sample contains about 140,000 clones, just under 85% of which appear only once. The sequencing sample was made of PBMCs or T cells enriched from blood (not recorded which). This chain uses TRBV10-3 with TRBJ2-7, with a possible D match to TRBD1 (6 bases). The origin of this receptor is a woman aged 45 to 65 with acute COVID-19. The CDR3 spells CATGTPAYEQYF. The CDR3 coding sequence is TGTGCCACAGGGACACCGGCCTACGAGCAGTACTTC.